This T cell receptor (beta chain) was sequenced in a study of identical twins. Study results and caveats: Insertions ran lower in abundant cord blood beta clonotypes, though not in memory repertoires. Among beta out-of-frame sequences, excess sharing between twins appeared weaker.

This clonotype was seen many times. The antigen is undetermined. Template switching (which added a universal primer site) was used, and cDNA carried unique molecular identifiers. TCRdb reprocessed the 5' RACE reads with MiXCR, giving one entry per CDR3 protein. The sample has 690,000 or so distinct CDR3 sequences, 6.1% seen once. V was trimmed by 1 base and J by 7 bases, leaving 14 bases between them. The germline gives CDR1 SGHTA, CDR2 FQGNSA. This CDR3 region has 15 residues. V gene TRBV7-2 combines with J gene TRBJ2-1; D perhaps matches TRBD2 (6 bases). The sequencing sample was made of naive T cells sorted from blood. The TCR comes from a man between 18 and 35 years old in good health. The CDR3: CASSLVAVPTNEQFF. The CDR3, as DNA: TGTGCCAGCAGCTTAGTAGCGGTACCAACTAATGAGCAGTTCTTC.